The clone carrying this T cell receptor beta chain occurred once. Antigen: not known. Germline is not matched at one junction end, which may reflect a read error. The sample belongs to a study of tumor-infiltrating lymphocytes in primary liver carcinoma. Study as a whole: The study included patients who were men and women aged 30 to 69 years. Study-wide points: Left bulk and unsorted, the samples did not allow CD4+ and CD8+ repertoires to be compared.

Per the germline V gene, CDR1 is MNHNS and CDR2 is SASEGT. CDR3 size: 18 residues. Starting from approximately 0.45 ug of total RNA, TCR beta cDNA was produced with a primer in the constant region. Slightly modified ARM-PCR with three nested multiplex PCR rounds yielded TCR beta libraries. Researchers ran the first two PCR rounds for 10 cycles each with TRBV1-TRBV30 forward primers and a C-beta reverse primer. MiXCR, applied by TCRdb to the multiplex PCR reads, yields one record per CDR3 protein. The top ten hold roughly 8.9% of the sample, which has approximately 300,000 distinct CDR3 sequences, 65% seen once. The researchers obtained blood RNA from unsorted whole blood and also extracted germline DNA.

This clonotype was sampled from a man aged 40-49 years with primary liver carcinoma and hepatitis B virus infection. This chain joins TRBV6-1 and TRBJ2-1; 9 bases align to TRBD2. The material sequenced was peripheral blood. The CDR3 protein is CVSSEAKFGLARDNEQLF. The CDR3, as DNA: TGTGTCAGCAGTGAAGCCAAGTTCGGACTAGCGAGGGACAATGAGCAGCTCTTC.